What follows are 4 T cell receptor beta chains derived from one specimen sequenced in a study of T cells in localized non-small cell lung cancer (TCRdb year 2020). The method behind the library was the immunoSEQ multiplex PCR assay. TCRdb carries this immuneACCESS record with in-frame sequences only. Its versions omit some clonotypes, under half of them owing to an unresolved V gene in the studies checked, with the rest unexplained. Across this sample there are 5,500 or so clones, with around 50% seen only once. The top ten hold 3.8% of the sample. The source material was lymph node tissue, sampled before any cancer treatment. The receptors were gathered from a male donor at least 60 years old with stage I squamous cell lung carcinoma.

This clone came up a few times. V gene TRBV7-4 combines with J gene TRBJ1-2, with 7 bases identical to TRBD1. The J segment lost 4 bases and the V segment lost 5 bases, leaving 7 bases of the junction unmatched. The germline CDR1 and CDR2 sequences are SGHVT and SQSDAQ. This CDR3 has 14 residues. The chain's CDR3 is CASSPPGQIYGYTF. CDR3 nucleotide sequence: TGTGCCAGCAGCCCCCCGGGACAGATCTATGGCTACACCTTC.

J is TRBJ2-3 and V is TRBV15; D not certain. Trimming removed 0 bases at V and 7 bases at J, with 14 bases between. The CDR3 consists of 15 residues. In germline, CDR1 is LNHNV, CDR2 YYDKDF (reference sequence). DNA of the CDR3: TGTGCCACCAGCAGAGATCGAATCGAGGCTAATACGCAGTATTTT. Translation gives CATSRDRIEANTQYF.

The V and J genes are TRBV28 and TRBJ1-2, with D uncertain. Germline-derived CDR1 and CDR2 are MDHEN and SYDVKM. Deletions cut 1 base from V and 0 bases from J, with 3 bases between. There are 13 residues in the CDR3. This CDR3 is CASSLFSNYGYTF. DNA for the CDR3: TGTGCCAGCAGTTTATTCTCTAACTATGGCTACACCTTC.

This clone was counted a few times. The V and J genes are TRBV18 and TRBJ2-3, with a tentative D call TRBD2 (5 bases). The V end was cut by 2 bases, the J end by 5 bases, with 5 bases between. Germline CDR1 and CDR2: KGHSH and LQKENI. This CDR3 spans 12 amino acids. The CDR3 sequence is CASSPSGDTQYF. CDR3 DNA: TGTGCCAGCTCACCAAGCGGAGATACGCAGTATTTT.